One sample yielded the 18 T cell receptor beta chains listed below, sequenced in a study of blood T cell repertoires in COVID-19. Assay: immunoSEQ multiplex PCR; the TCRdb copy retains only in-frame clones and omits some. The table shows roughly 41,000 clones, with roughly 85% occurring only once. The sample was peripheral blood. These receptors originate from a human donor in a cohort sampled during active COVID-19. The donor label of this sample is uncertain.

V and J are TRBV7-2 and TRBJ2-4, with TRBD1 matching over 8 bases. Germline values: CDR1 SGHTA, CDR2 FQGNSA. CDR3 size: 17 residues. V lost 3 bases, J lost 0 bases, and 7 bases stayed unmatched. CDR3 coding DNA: TGTGCCAGCAGCTTGGCAGGGGGCCTGTTAGCCAAAAACATTCAGTACTTC. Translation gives CASSLAGGLLAKNIQYF.

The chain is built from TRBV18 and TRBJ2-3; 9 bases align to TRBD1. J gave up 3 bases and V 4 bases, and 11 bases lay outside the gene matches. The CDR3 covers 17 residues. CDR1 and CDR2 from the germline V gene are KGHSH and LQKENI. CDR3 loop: CASSLSGTGRSTDTQYF. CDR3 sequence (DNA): TGTGCCAGCTCACTCTCCGGGACAGGGAGAAGTACAGATACGCAGTATTTT.

The CDR3 region is CASSAGLGKETDTQYF. DNA of the CDR3: TGTGCCAGCAGCGCCGGGCTCGGGAAAGAGACAGATACGCAGTATTTT. The chain joins TRBV11-2 to TRBJ2-3; the D gene is possibly TRBD2 (5 bases). This CDR3 contains 16 residues. Germline lookup yields CDR1 SGHAT and CDR2 FQNNGV. V was cut by 5 bases and J by 3 bases, with 18 bases left in between.

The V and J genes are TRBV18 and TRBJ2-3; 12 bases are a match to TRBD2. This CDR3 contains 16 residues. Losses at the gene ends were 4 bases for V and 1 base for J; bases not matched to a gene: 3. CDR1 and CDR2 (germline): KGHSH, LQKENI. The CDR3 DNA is TGTGCCAGCTCACTTGGGACTAGCGGGCGCACAGATACGCAGTATTTT. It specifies CASSLGTSGRTDTQYF.

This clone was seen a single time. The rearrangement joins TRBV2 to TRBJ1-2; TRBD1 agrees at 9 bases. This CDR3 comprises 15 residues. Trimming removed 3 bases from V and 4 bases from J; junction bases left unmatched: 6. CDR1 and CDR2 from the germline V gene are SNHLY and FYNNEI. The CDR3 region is CASSDLGQGFYGYTF. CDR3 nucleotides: TGTGCCAGCAGTGACCTGGGACAGGGTTTCTATGGCTACACCTTC.

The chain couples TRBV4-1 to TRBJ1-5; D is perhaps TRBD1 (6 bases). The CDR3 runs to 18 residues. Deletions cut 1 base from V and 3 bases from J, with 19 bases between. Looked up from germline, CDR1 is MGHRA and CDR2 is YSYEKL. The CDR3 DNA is TGCGCCAGCAGCCAAGTCGCTCCAAGGTGGGGGCACAATCAGCCCCAGCATTTT. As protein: CASSQVAPRWGHNQPQHF.

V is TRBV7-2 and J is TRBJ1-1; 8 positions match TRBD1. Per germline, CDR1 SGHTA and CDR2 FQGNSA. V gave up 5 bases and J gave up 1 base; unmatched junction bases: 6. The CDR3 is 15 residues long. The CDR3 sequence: CASSPDRAQNTEAFF. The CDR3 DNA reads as TGTGCCAGCAGCCCGGACAGGGCCCAGAACACTGAAGCTTTCTTT.

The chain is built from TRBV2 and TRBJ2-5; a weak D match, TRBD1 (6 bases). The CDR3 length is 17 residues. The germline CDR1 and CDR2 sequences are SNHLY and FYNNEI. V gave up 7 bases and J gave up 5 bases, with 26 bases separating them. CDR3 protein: CASTGPRLGAFSETQYF. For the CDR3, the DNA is TGTGCCAGCACCGGCCCCCGTTTGGGGGCGTTTAGTGAGACCCAGTACTTC.

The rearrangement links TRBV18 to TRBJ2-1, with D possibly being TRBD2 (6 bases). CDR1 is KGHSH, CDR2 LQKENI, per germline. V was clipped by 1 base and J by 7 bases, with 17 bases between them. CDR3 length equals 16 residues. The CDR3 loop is CASSPQIGGYDNEQFF. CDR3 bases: TGTGCCAGCTCACCACAAATTGGGGGGTACGATAATGAGCAGTTCTTC.

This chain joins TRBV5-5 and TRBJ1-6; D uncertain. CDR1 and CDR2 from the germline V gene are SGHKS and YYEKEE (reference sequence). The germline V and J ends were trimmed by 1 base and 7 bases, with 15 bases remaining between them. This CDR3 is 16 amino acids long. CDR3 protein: CASSLNKGVTNSPLHF. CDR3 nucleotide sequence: TGTGCCAGCAGCTTGAACAAAGGAGTTACAAATTCACCCCTCCACTTT.

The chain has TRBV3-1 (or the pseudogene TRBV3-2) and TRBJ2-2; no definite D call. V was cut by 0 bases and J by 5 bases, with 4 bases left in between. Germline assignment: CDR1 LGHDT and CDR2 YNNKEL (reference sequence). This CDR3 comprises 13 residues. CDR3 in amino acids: CASSQDSTGELFF. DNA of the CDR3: TGTGCCAGCAGCCAAGATTCTACCGGGGAGCTGTTTTTT.

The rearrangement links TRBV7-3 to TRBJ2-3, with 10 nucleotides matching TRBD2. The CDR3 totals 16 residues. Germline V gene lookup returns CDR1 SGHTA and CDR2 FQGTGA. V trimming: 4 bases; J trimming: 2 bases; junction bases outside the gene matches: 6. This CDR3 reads CASSSYSGGSTDTQYF. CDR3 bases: TGTGCCAGCAGCTCCTATAGCGGGGGGTCCACAGATACGCAGTATTTT.

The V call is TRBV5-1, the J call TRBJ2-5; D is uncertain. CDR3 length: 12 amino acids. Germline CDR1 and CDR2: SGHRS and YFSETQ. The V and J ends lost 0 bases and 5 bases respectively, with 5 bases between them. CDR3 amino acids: CASSLDSETQYF. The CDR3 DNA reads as TGCGCCAGCAGCTTGGACTCGGAGACCCAGTACTTC. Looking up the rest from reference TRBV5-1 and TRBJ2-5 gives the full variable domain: KAGVTQTPRYLIKTRGQQVTLSCSPISGHRSVSWYQQTPGQGLQFLFEYFSETQRNKGNFPGRFSGRQFSNSRSEMNVSTLELGDSALYLCASSLDSETQYFGPGTRLLVL.

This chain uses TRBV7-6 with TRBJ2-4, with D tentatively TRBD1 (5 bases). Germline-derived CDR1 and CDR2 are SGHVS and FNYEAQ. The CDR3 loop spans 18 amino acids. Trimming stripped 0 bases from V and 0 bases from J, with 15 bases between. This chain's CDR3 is CASSLAAPDTRAKNIQYF. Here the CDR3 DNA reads TGTGCCAGCAGCTTAGCCGCCCCGGACACCCGAGCCAAAAACATTCAGTACTTC.

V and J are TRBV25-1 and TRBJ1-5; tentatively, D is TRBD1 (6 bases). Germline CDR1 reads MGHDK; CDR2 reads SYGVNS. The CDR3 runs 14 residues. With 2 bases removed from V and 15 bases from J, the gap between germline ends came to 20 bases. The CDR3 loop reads CASSESGTGQPRHF. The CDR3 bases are TGTGCCAGCAGTGAAAGCGGAACAGGGCAGCCGAGGCATTTT.

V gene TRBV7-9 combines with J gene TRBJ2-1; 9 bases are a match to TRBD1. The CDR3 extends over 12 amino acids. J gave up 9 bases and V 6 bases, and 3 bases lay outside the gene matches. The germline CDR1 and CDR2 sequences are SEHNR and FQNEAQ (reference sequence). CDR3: CASRDRGSEQFF. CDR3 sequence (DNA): TGTGCCAGCAGAGACAGGGGGAGTGAGCAGTTCTTC.

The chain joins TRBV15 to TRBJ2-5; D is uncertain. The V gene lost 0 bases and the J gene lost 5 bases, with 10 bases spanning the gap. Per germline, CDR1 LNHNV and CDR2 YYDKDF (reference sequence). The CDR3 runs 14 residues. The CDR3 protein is CATSRDRGYETQYF. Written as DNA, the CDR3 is TGTGCCACCAGCAGAGATCGAGGCTACGAGACCCAGTACTTC.

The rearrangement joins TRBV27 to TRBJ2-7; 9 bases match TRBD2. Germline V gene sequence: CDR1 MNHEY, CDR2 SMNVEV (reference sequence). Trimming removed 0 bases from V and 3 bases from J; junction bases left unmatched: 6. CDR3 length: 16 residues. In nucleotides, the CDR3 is TGTGCCAGCAGTTTATCGGATAGCGGGGGAGGCTACGAGCAGTACTTC. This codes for CASSLSDSGGGYEQYF.